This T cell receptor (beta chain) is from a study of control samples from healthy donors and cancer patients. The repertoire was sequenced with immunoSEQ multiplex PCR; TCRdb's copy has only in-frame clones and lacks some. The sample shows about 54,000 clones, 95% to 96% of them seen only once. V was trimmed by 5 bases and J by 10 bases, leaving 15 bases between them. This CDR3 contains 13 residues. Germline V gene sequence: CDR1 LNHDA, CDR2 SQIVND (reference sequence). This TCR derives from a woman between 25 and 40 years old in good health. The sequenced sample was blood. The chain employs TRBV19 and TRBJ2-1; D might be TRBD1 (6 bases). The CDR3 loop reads CASSLTGPREQFF. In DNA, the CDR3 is TGTGCCAGTAGTCTAACAGGGCCTAGAGAGCAGTTCTTC.